This is a list of T cell receptor beta chains from one sample in a study of blood T cell repertoires in COVID-19. The data were produced by immunoSEQ multiplex PCR, yet TCRdb's version contains in-frame clones alone and is incomplete. The sample consists of over 200,000 clones, 75% to 90% of them appearing once. The material sequenced was peripheral blood. The source of these receptors is a human donor in a cohort sampled during active COVID-19. Each CDR3 is given with its conserved first and last residue. A D gene is named only where the DNA matches it firmly. Expanded clones are given a class, and other clones once, few, many or no size at all.

J	V	size	D	CDR3	DNA
TRBJ1-3	TRBV9	NA	NA	CASSVGPVPGNTIYF	TGTGCCAGCAGCGTAGGGCCCGTACCGGGAAACACCATATATTTT
TRBJ2-7	TRBV6-5	NA	NA	CASSYSSYVYEQYF	TGTGCCAGCAGTTACTCGAGTTACGTCTACGAGCAGTACTTC
TRBJ1-1	TRBV3-1/TRBV3-2	once	NA	CASSPRVMGAAFF	TGTGCCAGCAGCCCTCGGGTGATGGGTGCAGCTTTCTTT
TRBJ2-1	TRBV27	once	NA	CASSHREGGDEQFF	TGTGCCAGCAGCCACCGAGAGGGTGGGGATGAGCAGTTCTTC
TRBJ1-1	TRBV24-1	NA	NA	CATSRTGNTEAFF	TGTGCCACCAGTCGGACTGGGAACACTGAAGCTTTCTTT
TRBJ2-3	TRBV28	NA	TRBD2	CASIRGGLLRTDTQYF	TGTGCCAGCATCCGCGGGGGACTACTCCGCACAGATACGCAGTATTTT
TRBJ2-3	TRBV7-2	NA	TRBD2	CASSSKLAGGPDTQYF	TGTGCCAGCAGCTCCAAGCTAGCGGGAGGCCCGGATACGCAGTATTTT
TRBJ2-7	TRBV4-3	NA	NA	CASSQDRAYEQYF	TGCGCCAGCAGCCAAGACAGGGCTTACGAGCAGTACTTC
TRBJ2-1	TRBV7-3	NA	TRBD2	CASSGTSVGEQFF	TGTGCCAGCAGCGGGACTAGCGTAGGGGAGCAGTTCTTC
TRBJ1-5	TRBV12-3/TRBV12-4	NA	NA	CASSGQPNQPQHF	TGTGCCAGCAGCGGACAGCCTAATCAGCCCCAGCATTTT
TRBJ1-1	TRBV5-1	few	TRBD1	CASSLEDRGLNTEAFF	TGCGCCAGCAGCTTGGAGGACAGGGGGCTGAACACTGAAGCTTTCTTT
TRBJ2-1	TRBV6-1	NA	TRBD2	CASSEGGGYEQFF	TGTGCCAGCAGTGAAGGCGGGGGGTATGAGCAGTTCTTC
TRBJ2-7	TRBV19	NA	TRBD1	CASSPGTGGSYEQYF	TGTGCCAGTAGTCCTGGAACAGGGGGCTCCTACGAGCAGTACTTC
TRBJ1-5	TRBV6-1	NA	TRBD1	CASSERGHWGNQPQHF	TGTGCCAGCAGTGAAAGGGGGCATTGGGGGAATCAGCCCCAGCATTTT
TRBJ2-1	TRBV30	NA	TRBD2	CAWRGLADSYNEQFF	TGTGCCTGGAGAGGACTAGCGGACTCCTACAATGAGCAGTTCTTC
TRBJ2-7	TRBV7-9	NA	NA	CASSSPPINEQYF	TGTGCCAGCAGCAGCCCCCCCATCAACGAGCAGTACTTC
TRBJ1-5	TRBV6-2/TRBV6-3	NA	NA	CASSYPPGGNQPQHF	TGTGCCAGCAGTTACCCTCCAGGGGGCAATCAGCCCCAGCATTTT
TRBJ1-1	TRBV7-8	NA	NA	CASSRLGAESTEAFF	TGTGCCAGCAGTCGACTGGGGGCAGAGTCCACTGAAGCTTTCTTT
TRBJ1-3	TRBV5-4	NA	NA	CASSLVGIGNTIYF	TGTGCCAGCAGCTTGGTCGGGATCGGAAACACCATATATTTT
TRBJ2-7	TRBV27	NA	TRBD2	CASSLSGSSYEQYF	TGTGCCAGCAGTTTGAGCGGGAGCTCCTACGAGCAGTACTTC
TRBJ2-3	TRBV19	NA	NA	CASSSLSSQISTDTQYF	TGTGCCAGTAGTTCCCTCAGTAGCCAGATTAGCACAGATACGCAGTATTTT
TRBJ2-1	TRBV24-1	NA	TRBD2	CATSDPPLAGGGNEQFF	TGTGCCACCAGTGATCCGCCACTAGCGGGAGGGGGGAATGAGCAGTTCTTC
TRBJ2-7	TRBV10-3	NA	TRBD2	CAISGTGTSGSKQYF	TGTGCCATCAGTGGTACCGGGACTAGCGGGAGCAAGCAGTACTTC
TRBJ2-1	TRBV3-1/TRBV3-2	NA	TRBD2	CASSQASGRGEQFF	TGTGCCAGCAGCCAAGCTAGCGGGAGGGGTGAGCAGTTCTTC
TRBJ1-1	TRBV29-1	NA	NA	CSANKQGNTEAFF	TGCAGCGCCAACAAGCAGGGGAACACTGAAGCTTTCTTT
TRBJ1-2	TRBV9	once	NA	CASSGGAGAYRYGYTF	TGTGCCAGCAGCGGGGGTGCAGGGGCATACCGTTATGGCTACACCTTC
TRBJ2-5	TRBV6-5	NA	TRBD2	CASSYGVAGPQETQYF	TGTGCCAGCAGTTACGGGGTAGCGGGGCCCCAAGAGACCCAGTACTTC
TRBJ1-3	TRBV6-6	NA	TRBD1	CASRTGTGSSGNTIYF	TGTGCCAGCAGGACCGGGACAGGCAGCTCTGGAAACACCATATATTTT
TRBJ2-2	TRBV6-2/TRBV6-3	NA	NA	CASSYARSGELFF	TGTGCCAGCAGTTACGCTAGGTCCGGGGAGCTGTTTTTT
TRBJ2-7	TRBV27	NA	TRBD2	CASSFGLAGGEQYF	TGTGCCAGCAGCTTCGGACTAGCGGGAGGCGAGCAGTACTTC
TRBJ2-4	TRBV5-5	once	NA	CASSLPGKNIQYF	TGTGCCAGCAGCTTGCCGGGAAAAAACATTCAGTACTTC
TRBJ2-7	TRBV10-3	NA	NA	CAISDQGTSRSRQYF	TGTGCCATCAGTGATCAAGGAACTAGCAGGAGTAGGCAGTACTTC
TRBJ2-7	TRBV6-5	once	TRBD2	CASSSPGAGGYYEQYF	TGTGCCAGCAGTTCCCCCGGGGCGGGAGGATACTACGAGCAGTACTTC